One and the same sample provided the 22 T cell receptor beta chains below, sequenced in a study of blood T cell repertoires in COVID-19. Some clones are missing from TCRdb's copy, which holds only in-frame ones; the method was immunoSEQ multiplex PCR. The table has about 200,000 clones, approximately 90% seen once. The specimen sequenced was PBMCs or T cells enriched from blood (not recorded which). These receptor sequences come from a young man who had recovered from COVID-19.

This CDR3 is CASSLGYFSYEQYF. Written as DNA, the CDR3 is TGTGCCAGCAGCTTAGGTTACTTCTCCTACGAGCAGTACTTC. The V and J genes are TRBV11-2 and TRBJ2-7; D is uncertain. Germline assignment: CDR1 SGHAT and CDR2 FQNNGV. V was trimmed by 1 base and J by 0 bases, leaving 7 bases between them. This CDR3 spans 14 amino acids.

CDR3 residues: CASSFGGLSNGYTF. The CDR3 DNA reads TGTGCCAGCAGCTTTGGTGGGCTTTCGAATGGCTACACCTTC. V usage is TRBV5-6 and J usage is TRBJ1-2; no firm D call. Germline V gene data show CDR1 as SGHDT and CDR2 as YYEEEE. The CDR3 runs 14 residues. Trimming took 2 bases from V and 6 from J, leaving 14 bases between them. Combining the CDR3 with reference TRBV5-6 and TRBJ1-2 gives the whole variable domain DAGVTQSPTHLIKTRGQQVTLRCSPKSGHDTVSWYQQALGQGPQFIFQYYEEEERQRGNFPDRFSGHQFPNYSSELNVNALLLGDSALYLCASSFGGLSNGYTFGSGTRLTVV.

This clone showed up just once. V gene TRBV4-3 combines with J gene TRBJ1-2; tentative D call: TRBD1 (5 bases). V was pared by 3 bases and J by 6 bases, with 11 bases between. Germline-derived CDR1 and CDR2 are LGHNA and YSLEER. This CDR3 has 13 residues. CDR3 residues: CASSQYTGDGYTF. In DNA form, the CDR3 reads TGCGCCAGCAGCCAGTATACAGGCGATGGCTACACCTTC.

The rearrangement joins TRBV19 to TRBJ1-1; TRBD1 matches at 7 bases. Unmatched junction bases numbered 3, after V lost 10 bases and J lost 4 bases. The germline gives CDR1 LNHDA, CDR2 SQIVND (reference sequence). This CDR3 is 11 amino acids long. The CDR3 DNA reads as TGTGCCACTCGGACAGGCACTGAAGCTTTCTTT. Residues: CATRTGTEAFF.

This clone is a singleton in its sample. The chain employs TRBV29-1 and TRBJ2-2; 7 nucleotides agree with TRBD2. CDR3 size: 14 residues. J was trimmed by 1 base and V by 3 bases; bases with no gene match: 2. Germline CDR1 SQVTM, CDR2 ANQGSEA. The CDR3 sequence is CSVDSSGNTGELFF. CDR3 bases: TGCAGCGTTGACTCTAGCGGGAACACCGGGGAGCTGTTTTTT.

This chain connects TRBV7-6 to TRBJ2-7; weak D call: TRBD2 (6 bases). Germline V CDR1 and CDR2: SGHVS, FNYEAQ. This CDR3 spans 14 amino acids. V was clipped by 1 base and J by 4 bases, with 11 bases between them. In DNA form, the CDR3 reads TGTGCCAGCAGCTTAGGGGGGGACGGATACGAGCAGTACTTC. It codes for CASSLGGDGYEQYF.

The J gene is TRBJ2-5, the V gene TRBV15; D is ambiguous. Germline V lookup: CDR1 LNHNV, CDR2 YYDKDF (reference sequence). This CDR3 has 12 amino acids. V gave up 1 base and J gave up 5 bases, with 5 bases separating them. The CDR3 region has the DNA TGTGCCACCAGCAGAGGTCGGGAGACCCAGTACTTC. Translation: CATSRGRETQYF.

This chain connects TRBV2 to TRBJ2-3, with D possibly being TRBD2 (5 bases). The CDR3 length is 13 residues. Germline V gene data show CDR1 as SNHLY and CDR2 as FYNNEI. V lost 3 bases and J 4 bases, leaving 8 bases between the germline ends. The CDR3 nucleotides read TGTGCCAGCAGTGACCTAGCCCCAGATACGCAGTATTTT. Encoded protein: CASSDLAPDTQYF.

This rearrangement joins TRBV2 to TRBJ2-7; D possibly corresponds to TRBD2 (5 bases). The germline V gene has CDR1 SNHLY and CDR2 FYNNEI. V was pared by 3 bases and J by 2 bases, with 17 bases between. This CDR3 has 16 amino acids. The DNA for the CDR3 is TGTGCCAGCAGTGATGCGCTCCTACTAGTCCCCTACGAGCAGTACTTC. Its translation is CASSDALLLVPYEQYF.

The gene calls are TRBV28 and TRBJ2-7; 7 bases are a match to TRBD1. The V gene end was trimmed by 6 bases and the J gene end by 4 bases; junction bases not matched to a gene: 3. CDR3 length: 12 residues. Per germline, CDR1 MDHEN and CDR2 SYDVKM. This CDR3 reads CASRLQGYEQYF. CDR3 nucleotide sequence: TGTGCCAGCAGGCTACAGGGGTACGAGCAGTACTTC.

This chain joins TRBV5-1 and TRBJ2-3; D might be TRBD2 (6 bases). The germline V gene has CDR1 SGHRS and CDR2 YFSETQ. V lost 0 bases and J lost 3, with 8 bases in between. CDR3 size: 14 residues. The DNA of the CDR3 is TGCGCCAGCAGCTTGGGCGGGATTACAGATACGCAGTATTTT. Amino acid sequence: CASSLGGITDTQYF. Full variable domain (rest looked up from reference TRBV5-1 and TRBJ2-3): KAGVTQTPRYLIKTRGQQVTLSCSPISGHRSVSWYQQTPGQGLQFLFEYFSETQRNKGNFPGRFSGRQFSNSRSEMNVSTLELGDSALYLCASSLGGITDTQYFGPGTRLTVL.

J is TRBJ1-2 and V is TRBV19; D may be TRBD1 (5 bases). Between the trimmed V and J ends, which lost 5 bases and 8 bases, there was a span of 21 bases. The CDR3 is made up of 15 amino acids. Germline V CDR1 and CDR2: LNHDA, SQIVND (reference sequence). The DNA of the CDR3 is TGTGCCAGTAGTGCCCCCCCGGGCGACAGAATAGGCTACACCTTC. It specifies CASSAPPGDRIGYTF. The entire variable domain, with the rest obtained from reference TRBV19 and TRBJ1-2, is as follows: DGGITQSPKYLFRKEGQNVTLSCEQNLNHDAMYWYRQDPGQGLRLIYYSQIVNDFQKGDIAEGYSVSREKKESFPLTVTSAQKNPTAFYLCASSAPPGDRIGYTFGSGTRLTVV.

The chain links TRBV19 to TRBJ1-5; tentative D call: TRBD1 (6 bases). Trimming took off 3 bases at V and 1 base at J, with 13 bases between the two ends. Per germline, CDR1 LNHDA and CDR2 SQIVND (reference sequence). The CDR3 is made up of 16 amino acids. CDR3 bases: TGTGCCAGTAGTATGGGGGGGCTGGGGAGCAATCAGCCCCAGCATTTT. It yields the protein CASSMGGLGSNQPQHF.

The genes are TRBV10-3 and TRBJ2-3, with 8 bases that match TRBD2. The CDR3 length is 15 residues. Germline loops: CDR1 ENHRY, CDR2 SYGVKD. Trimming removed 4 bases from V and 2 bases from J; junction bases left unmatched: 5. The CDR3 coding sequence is TGTGCCATCAGTGGGGCGGGGGGTCCCACAGATACGCAGTATTTT. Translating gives CAISGAGGPTDTQYF.

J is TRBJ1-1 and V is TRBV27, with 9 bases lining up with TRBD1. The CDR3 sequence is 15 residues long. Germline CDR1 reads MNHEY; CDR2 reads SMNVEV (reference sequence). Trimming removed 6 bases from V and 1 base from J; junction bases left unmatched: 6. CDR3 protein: CASSPPGQGNTEAFF. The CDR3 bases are TGTGCCAGCAGCCCCCCGGGACAGGGGAACACTGAAGCTTTCTTT.

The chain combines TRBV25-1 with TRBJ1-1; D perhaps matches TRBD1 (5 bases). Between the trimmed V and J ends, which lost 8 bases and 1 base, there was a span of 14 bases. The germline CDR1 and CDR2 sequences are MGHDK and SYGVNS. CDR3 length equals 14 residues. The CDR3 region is CASAQGFGNTEAFF. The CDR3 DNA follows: TGTGCCAGCGCTCAGGGTTTCGGGAACACTGAAGCTTTCTTT.

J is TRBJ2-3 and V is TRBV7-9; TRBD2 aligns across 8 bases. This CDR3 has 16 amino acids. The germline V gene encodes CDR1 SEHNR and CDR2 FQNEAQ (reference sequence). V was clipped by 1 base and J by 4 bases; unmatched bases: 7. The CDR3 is CASSLGSGSSADTQYF. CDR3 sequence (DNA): TGTGCCAGCAGCTTAGGAAGCGGGAGTAGCGCAGATACGCAGTATTTT.

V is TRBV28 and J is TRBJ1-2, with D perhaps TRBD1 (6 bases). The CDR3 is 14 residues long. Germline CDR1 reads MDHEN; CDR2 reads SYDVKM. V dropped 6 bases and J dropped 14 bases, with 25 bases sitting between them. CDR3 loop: CASSLQIGSQGETF. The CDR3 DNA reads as TGTGCCAGCAGCCTCCAAATAGGATCACAGGGTGAAACCTTC.

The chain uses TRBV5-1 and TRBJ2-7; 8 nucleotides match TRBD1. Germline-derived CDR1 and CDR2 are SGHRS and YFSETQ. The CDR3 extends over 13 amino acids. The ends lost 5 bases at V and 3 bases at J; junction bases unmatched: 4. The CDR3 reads CASSRTGSYEQYF. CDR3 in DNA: TGCGCCAGCAGTCGGACAGGGAGCTACGAGCAGTACTTC.

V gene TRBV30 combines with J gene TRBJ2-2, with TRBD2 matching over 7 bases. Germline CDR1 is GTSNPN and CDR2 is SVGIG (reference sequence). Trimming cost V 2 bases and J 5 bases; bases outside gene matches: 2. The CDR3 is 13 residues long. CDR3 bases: TGTGCCTGGAGTCCGCGGGGGACCGGGGAGCTGTTTTTT. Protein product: CAWSPRGTGELFF.

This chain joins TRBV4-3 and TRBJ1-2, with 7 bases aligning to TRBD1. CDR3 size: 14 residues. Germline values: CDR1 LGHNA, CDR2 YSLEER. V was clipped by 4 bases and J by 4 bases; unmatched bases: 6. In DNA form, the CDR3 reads TGCGCCAGCAGCCGACAGGGAGAGGCCTATGGCTACACCTTC. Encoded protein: CASSRQGEAYGYTF.

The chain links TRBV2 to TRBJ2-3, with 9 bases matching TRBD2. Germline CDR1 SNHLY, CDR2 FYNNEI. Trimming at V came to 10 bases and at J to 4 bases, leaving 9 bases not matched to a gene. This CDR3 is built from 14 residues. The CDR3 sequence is CATEAGTSSDTQYF. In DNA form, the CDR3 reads TGTGCCACCGAGGCCGGGACTAGCTCAGATACGCAGTATTTT.